Below, 9 T cell receptor beta chains from the same sample are listed, as sequenced in a study of T cell responses to AZD1222 COVID-19 vaccine. Produced via immunoSEQ multiplex PCR; TCRdb's table is partial and in-frame only. Here the sample spans roughly 150,000 clones, around 90% being singletons. Specimen: peripheral blood, collected 28 days after the second AZD1222 dose. All receptors derive from an adult who received the AZD1222 COVID-19 vaccine.

This sequence joins TRBV3-1 (or the pseudogene TRBV3-2) and TRBJ1-1, with D possibly being TRBD1 (5 bases). Germline values: CDR1 LGHDT, CDR2 YNNKEL (reference sequence). The V gene lost 2 bases and the J gene lost 5 bases, with 21 bases spanning the gap. The CDR3 is made up of 17 amino acids. Here the CDR3 DNA reads TGTGCCAGCAGCCAAATGGTCGTTAGGGGAAGGCTTACTGAAGCTTTCTTT. The encoded protein is CASSQMVVRGRLTEAFF.

This clone was seen a single time. The rearrangement joins TRBV2 to TRBJ2-7; no definite D call. CDR1 SNHLY and CDR2 FYNNEI come from the germline V gene. This CDR3 has 13 residues. Trimming pared 10 bases from V and 4 bases from J, leaving 17 bases between. The CDR3 protein is CATSRERQYEQYF. CDR3 sequence (DNA): TGTGCCACCTCTCGTGAGCGTCAATACGAGCAGTACTTC.

The V and J genes are TRBV19 and TRBJ2-7, with 7 bases that match TRBD2. The CDR3 has 16 residues. Germline CDR1 LNHDA, CDR2 SQIVND (reference sequence). J gave up 3 bases and V 3 bases, and 11 bases lay outside the gene matches. The CDR3 sequence: CASSMTLAGEYYEQYF. The CDR3 DNA sequence: TGTGCCAGTAGTATGACGCTTGCGGGGGAGTACTACGAGCAGTACTTC.

This chain joins TRBV2 and TRBJ2-3; the D is unclear. CDR3 size: 15 residues. V shed 1 base and J shed 0 bases, with 8 bases lying between them. Germline V gene lookup returns CDR1 SNHLY and CDR2 FYNNEI. CDR3 amino acids: CASSEVGTSTDTQYF. The CDR3 bases are TGTGCCAGCAGTGAAGTGGGAACGAGCACAGATACGCAGTATTTT.

This sequence joins TRBV19 and TRBJ1-2; 7 bases are shared with TRBD1. The trim removed 10 bases at V and 0 bases at J, leaving 14 bases unmatched. Per germline, CDR1 LNHDA and CDR2 SQIVND (reference sequence). The CDR3 has 16 amino acids. The CDR3: CATHPEGAGPNYGYTF. CDR3 DNA: TGTGCCACTCACCCAGAGGGGGCCGGTCCTAACTATGGCTACACCTTC.

This chain connects TRBV19 to TRBJ1-2, with 7 bases that match TRBD1. The germline V gene has CDR1 LNHDA and CDR2 SQIVND (reference sequence). CDR3 length: 14 amino acids. V was clipped by 6 bases and J by 5 bases; unmatched bases: 9. CDR3 nucleotide sequence: TGTGCCAGTAGCCCCGGGACAGTGATTTATGGCTACACCTTC. This sequence encodes CASSPGTVIYGYTF.

The chain has TRBV12-5 and TRBJ2-5, with 13 bases that match TRBD2. This CDR3 spans 22 amino acids. Trimming cost V 0 bases and J 2 bases; bases outside gene matches: 18. CDR1 LGHNT and CDR2 FRNRAP come from the germline V gene. Written as DNA, the CDR3 is TGTGCTAGTGGTTTGGTAATCCTTGGGACAGGGGGACTAGCGGGGCCACAAGAGACCCAGTACTTC. Its translation: CASGLVILGTGGLAGPQETQYF.

The chain uses TRBV13 and TRBJ2-1, with TRBD2 matching over 10 bases. Trimming took 5 bases from V and 0 from J; bases not matched to a gene: 13. This CDR3 contains 19 residues. Per the germline V gene, CDR1 is PRHDT and CDR2 is FYEKMQ (reference sequence). CDR3 loop: CASSPPRSSGGHSYNEQFF. Written as DNA, the CDR3 is TGTGCCAGCAGCCCCCCCCGTAGTAGCGGGGGGCACTCCTACAATGAGCAGTTCTTC.

The chain uses TRBV12-5 and TRBJ1-2; 8 positions agree with TRBD1. There are 13 residues in the CDR3. Germline values: CDR1 LGHNT, CDR2 FRNRAP. After removal of 6 bases from V and 4 bases from J, the junction contained 4 bases not matched to a gene. The CDR3 region has the DNA TGTGCTAGTGGCCAAGGGACAGGCTATGGCTACACCTTC. Translated: CASGQGTGYGYTF.